This T cell receptor (beta chain) was captured by sequencing in a study of blood T cell repertoires in COVID-19. Overall study context: Samples came from the United States, Italy and Spain, spanning acute and convalescent COVID-19. The analysed material was cDNA or gDNA that came from T cells, B-cell-depleted T cells, or PBMCs.

Per the original methods: Using reference gene primer amplification, nucleated cell counts were estimated. Sequenced by immunoSEQ multiplex PCR; TCRdb stores in-frame clones only, minus some. V, J and clone size are those of that table, while D and trimming were read from the DNA. The table shows 200,000 to 250,000 clones, with around 81% occurring only once. This CDR3 contains 12 residues. The V end was cut by 5 bases, the J end by 6 bases, with 8 bases between. Looked up from germline, CDR1 is LNHDA and CDR2 is SQIVND (reference sequence). The receptor comes from a woman aged 25 to 45 who had recovered from COVID-19. Material: peripheral blood. The chain joins TRBV19 to TRBJ1-5, with D hard to call. This CDR3 is CASSPYSQPQHF. The CDR3 nucleotides are TGTGCCAGTAGTCCATACAGTCAGCCCCAGCATTTT.